The clone carrying this T cell receptor beta chain has only a few counts. Its antigen is still unknown. Constant-segment-primed 5'RACE gave TCR alpha and TCR beta cDNA libraries with sample barcodes and UMIs. MiXCR was run by TCRdb on the 5' RACE reads, yielding one entry per CDR3 protein. The sample holds tens of thousands of distinct CDR3 sequences, around 9.5% seen once. V was trimmed by 5 bases and J by 4 bases, leaving 11 bases between them. Germline V gene data show CDR1 as SGHTA and CDR2 as FQGNSA. The CDR3 has 13 amino acids. The record originates from a study of T-cell memory formation after mild COVID-19. Overall study results and limits: Among clones peaking at day 37 in the second wave, SARS-CoV-2 specificity remained unconfirmed. CD8+ contracting clones occupied EMRA, while CD4+ ones occupied mainly CM and EM.

The receptor was derived from a man aged 18 to 30 who had mild COVID-19 (a few samples of this study predate the infection). Cell type and time point are not known. Source material: PBMCs or a T cell subset sorted from them (not recorded which). The chain carries TRBV7-2 and TRBJ2-5; D tentatively reads TRBD1 or TRBD2 (5 bases each). The CDR3, as DNA: TGTGCCAGCAGCCCAGGGAGTAGAGAGACCCAGTACTTC. Amino acids: CASSPGSRETQYF.